This T cell receptor (beta chain) was recorded in a study of blood T cells in healthy people across ages. Study-wide results and caveats: Naive T cell percentage by flow cytometry tracked strongly with beta diversity.

Around 9 milliliters of peripheral blood were drawn from each donor into EDTA-treated tubes. Next came a second PCR, run for roughly 6 to 11 cycles, which used a sample-barcoded 5' primer along with a J-beta primer mix. TCRdb redid the calling of the 5' RACE reads with MiXCR, one entry per CDR3 protein. This table holds about 1 million distinct CDR3 sequences, approximately 25% found once. Comments on this clonotype: Its antigen is not identified.

Germline V gene sequence: CDR1 LNHDA, CDR2 SQIVND (reference sequence). V lost 5 bases to trimming and J lost 4 bases; unmatched junction nucleotides: 6. The CDR3 spans 15 residues. These data were also filed under a second study, of T cells of mothers and their children.

Sequenced sample: blood. This TCR came from a girl aged 2 to 9 in good health. The chain employs TRBV19 and TRBJ2-2; TRBD2 aligns across 8 bases. CDR3 sequence: CASSVVAGSTGELFF. The CDR3 DNA reads TGTGCCAGTAGTGTAGTAGCGGGAAGCACCGGGGAGCTGTTTTTT.